These T cell receptor beta chains were read from a single sample in a study of T cells after yellow fever vaccination. TCRdb ran MiXCR on the 5' RACE reads and lists one entry per CDR3 protein. The table has 450,000 to 550,000 distinct CDR3 sequences, around a fifth seen once; the top ten hold less than 20%. Sequencing was performed on PBMCs, taken 21 days after the first yellow fever vaccination. The receptors stem from a young man who received the YFV17D yellow fever vaccine. The CDR3 runs from the conserved cysteine through the conserved F or W. The order of the fields is J gene, D gene, clone size, V gene, CDR3 protein, CDR3 DNA. A D gene is named only where the DNA matches it firmly. Rows may omit the clone size; those that give it use once, few, many or a size class.

TRBJ2-1 | . | few | TRBV6-5 | CASSYTYRGHNEQFF | TGTGCCAGCAGTTACACCTACCGGGGCCACAATGAGCAGTTCTTC
TRBJ2-1 | . | . | TRBV29-1 | CSVEDVKGGNNEQFF | TGCAGCGTTGAAGATGTCAAGGGGGGCAACAATGAGCAGTTCTTC
TRBJ2-5 | . | few | TRBV7-7 | CASSLEATPRFQETQYF | TGTGCTAGCAGCTTAGAAGCAACACCACGTTTCCAAGAGACCCAGTACTTC
TRBJ1-2 | . | few | TRBV7-9 | CASSVPQGGHRGGYTF | TGTGCCAGCAGCGTACCGCAAGGGGGGCACCGTGGTGGCTACACCTTC
TRBJ2-7 | TRBD1 | few | TRBV29-1 | CSVDGTDRDDYEQYF | TGCAGCGTTGATGGGACCGACAGGGACGATTACGAGCAGTACTTC
TRBJ1-1 | . | few | TRBV7-3 | CASSTGAPYTEAFF | TGTGCCAGCAGCACGGGGGCACCGTACACTGAAGCTTTCTTT
TRBJ2-5 | . | few | TRBV15 | CATSRDPGETQYF | TGTGCCACCAGCAGAGATCCGGGCGAGACCCAGTACTTC
TRBJ1-2 | . | . | TRBV6-5 | CASSYSTAAWSYGYTF | TGTGCCAGCAGTTACTCGACAGCGGCGTGGAGCTATGGCTACACCTTC
TRBJ1-6 | . | . | TRBV12-3/TRBV12-4 | CASTQRRAFYNSPLHF | TGTGCCAGCACCCAGCGGAGAGCCTTCTATAATTCACCCCTCCACTTT
TRBJ2-5 | . | few | TRBV7-2 | CASSLVGGGAETQYF | TGTGCCAGCAGCTTAGTGGGAGGGGGCGCAGAGACCCAGTACTTC
TRBJ2-7 | . | few | TRBV6-1 | CASSERAYSYEQYF | TGTGCCAGCAGTGAAAGGGCGTACTCCTACGAGCAGTACTTC
TRBJ1-5 | . | . | TRBV7-6 | CASSLNGGSNQPQHF | TGTGCCAGCAGCTTAAATGGGGGCAGCAATCAGCCCCAGCATTTT
TRBJ1-2 | . | few | TRBV7-2 | CASSSLVISDYGYTF | TGTGCCAGCAGCTCGTTGGTGATCTCGGACTATGGCTACACCTTC
TRBJ1-1 | . | . | TRBV4-1 | CASSLTGQTLNTEAFF | TGCGCCAGCAGCCTGACCGGGCAAACCCTGAACACTGAAGCTTTCTTT
TRBJ2-2 | . | many | TRBV6-2/TRBV6-3 | CASTSTGELFF | TGTGCCAGCACCTCCACCGGGGAGCTGTTTTTT
TRBJ1-2 | . | few | TRBV12-3/TRBV12-4 | CASSLRHLDLGYTF | TGTGCCAGCAGTTTGAGACACCTAGATCTGGGCTACACCTTC
TRBJ2-2 | . | . | TRBV7-9 | CASSDRSGNTGELFF | TGTGCCAGCAGCGACCGCTCGGGAAACACCGGGGAGCTGTTTTTT
TRBJ2-7 | TRBD1 | . | TRBV2 | CAHGAGGSFEQYF | TGTGCCCATGGGGCAGGGGGCTCTTTCGAGCAGTACTTC
TRBJ2-5 | TRBD1 | few | TRBV6-2/TRBV6-3 | CASSEQGQETQYF | TGTGCCAGCAGCGAACAGGGGCAAGAGACCCAGTACTTC
TRBJ2-3 | . | few | TRBV2 | CASRVMSSTDTQYF | TGTGCCAGCAGGGTGATGTCGAGCACAGATACGCAGTATTTT
TRBJ1-6 | . | few | TRBV27 | CASSGEGSPLHF | TGTGCCAGCAGTGGAGAAGGTTCACCCCTCCACTTT
TRBJ2-4 | . | . | TRBV4-1 | CASSISTGTLAKNIQYF | TGCGCCAGCAGCATCTCGACGGGGACCTTAGCCAAAAACATTCAGTACTTC
TRBJ2-3 | . | few | TRBV4-3 | CASSQEGAPGTTDTQYF | TGCGCCAGCAGCCAAGAGGGAGCGCCAGGCACTACAGATACGCAGTATTTT
TRBJ2-2 | . | . | TRBV7-3 | CASSTGTRAAGELFF | TGTGCCAGCAGCACCGGGACAAGGGCTGCCGGGGAGCTGTTTTTT
TRBJ2-2 | . | few | TRBV7-7 | CASSLGTSNTGELFF | TGTGCCAGCAGCTTAGGGACGTCGAACACCGGGGAGCTGTTTTTT
TRBJ1-2 | . | few | TRBV9 | CASSVDRAPNYGYTF | TGTGCCAGCAGCGTAGATCGTGCCCCTAACTATGGCTACACCTTC
TRBJ2-3 | . | few | TRBV5-1 | CATTRGIAGSTDTQYF | TGCGCCACGACTCGGGGAATAGCCGGCAGCACAGATACGCAGTATTTT
TRBJ1-4 | TRBD1 | few | TRBV4-1 | CASSQPTGGLTNEKLFF | TGCGCCAGCAGCCAACCCACAGGGGGGCTGACTAATGAAAAACTGTTTTTT